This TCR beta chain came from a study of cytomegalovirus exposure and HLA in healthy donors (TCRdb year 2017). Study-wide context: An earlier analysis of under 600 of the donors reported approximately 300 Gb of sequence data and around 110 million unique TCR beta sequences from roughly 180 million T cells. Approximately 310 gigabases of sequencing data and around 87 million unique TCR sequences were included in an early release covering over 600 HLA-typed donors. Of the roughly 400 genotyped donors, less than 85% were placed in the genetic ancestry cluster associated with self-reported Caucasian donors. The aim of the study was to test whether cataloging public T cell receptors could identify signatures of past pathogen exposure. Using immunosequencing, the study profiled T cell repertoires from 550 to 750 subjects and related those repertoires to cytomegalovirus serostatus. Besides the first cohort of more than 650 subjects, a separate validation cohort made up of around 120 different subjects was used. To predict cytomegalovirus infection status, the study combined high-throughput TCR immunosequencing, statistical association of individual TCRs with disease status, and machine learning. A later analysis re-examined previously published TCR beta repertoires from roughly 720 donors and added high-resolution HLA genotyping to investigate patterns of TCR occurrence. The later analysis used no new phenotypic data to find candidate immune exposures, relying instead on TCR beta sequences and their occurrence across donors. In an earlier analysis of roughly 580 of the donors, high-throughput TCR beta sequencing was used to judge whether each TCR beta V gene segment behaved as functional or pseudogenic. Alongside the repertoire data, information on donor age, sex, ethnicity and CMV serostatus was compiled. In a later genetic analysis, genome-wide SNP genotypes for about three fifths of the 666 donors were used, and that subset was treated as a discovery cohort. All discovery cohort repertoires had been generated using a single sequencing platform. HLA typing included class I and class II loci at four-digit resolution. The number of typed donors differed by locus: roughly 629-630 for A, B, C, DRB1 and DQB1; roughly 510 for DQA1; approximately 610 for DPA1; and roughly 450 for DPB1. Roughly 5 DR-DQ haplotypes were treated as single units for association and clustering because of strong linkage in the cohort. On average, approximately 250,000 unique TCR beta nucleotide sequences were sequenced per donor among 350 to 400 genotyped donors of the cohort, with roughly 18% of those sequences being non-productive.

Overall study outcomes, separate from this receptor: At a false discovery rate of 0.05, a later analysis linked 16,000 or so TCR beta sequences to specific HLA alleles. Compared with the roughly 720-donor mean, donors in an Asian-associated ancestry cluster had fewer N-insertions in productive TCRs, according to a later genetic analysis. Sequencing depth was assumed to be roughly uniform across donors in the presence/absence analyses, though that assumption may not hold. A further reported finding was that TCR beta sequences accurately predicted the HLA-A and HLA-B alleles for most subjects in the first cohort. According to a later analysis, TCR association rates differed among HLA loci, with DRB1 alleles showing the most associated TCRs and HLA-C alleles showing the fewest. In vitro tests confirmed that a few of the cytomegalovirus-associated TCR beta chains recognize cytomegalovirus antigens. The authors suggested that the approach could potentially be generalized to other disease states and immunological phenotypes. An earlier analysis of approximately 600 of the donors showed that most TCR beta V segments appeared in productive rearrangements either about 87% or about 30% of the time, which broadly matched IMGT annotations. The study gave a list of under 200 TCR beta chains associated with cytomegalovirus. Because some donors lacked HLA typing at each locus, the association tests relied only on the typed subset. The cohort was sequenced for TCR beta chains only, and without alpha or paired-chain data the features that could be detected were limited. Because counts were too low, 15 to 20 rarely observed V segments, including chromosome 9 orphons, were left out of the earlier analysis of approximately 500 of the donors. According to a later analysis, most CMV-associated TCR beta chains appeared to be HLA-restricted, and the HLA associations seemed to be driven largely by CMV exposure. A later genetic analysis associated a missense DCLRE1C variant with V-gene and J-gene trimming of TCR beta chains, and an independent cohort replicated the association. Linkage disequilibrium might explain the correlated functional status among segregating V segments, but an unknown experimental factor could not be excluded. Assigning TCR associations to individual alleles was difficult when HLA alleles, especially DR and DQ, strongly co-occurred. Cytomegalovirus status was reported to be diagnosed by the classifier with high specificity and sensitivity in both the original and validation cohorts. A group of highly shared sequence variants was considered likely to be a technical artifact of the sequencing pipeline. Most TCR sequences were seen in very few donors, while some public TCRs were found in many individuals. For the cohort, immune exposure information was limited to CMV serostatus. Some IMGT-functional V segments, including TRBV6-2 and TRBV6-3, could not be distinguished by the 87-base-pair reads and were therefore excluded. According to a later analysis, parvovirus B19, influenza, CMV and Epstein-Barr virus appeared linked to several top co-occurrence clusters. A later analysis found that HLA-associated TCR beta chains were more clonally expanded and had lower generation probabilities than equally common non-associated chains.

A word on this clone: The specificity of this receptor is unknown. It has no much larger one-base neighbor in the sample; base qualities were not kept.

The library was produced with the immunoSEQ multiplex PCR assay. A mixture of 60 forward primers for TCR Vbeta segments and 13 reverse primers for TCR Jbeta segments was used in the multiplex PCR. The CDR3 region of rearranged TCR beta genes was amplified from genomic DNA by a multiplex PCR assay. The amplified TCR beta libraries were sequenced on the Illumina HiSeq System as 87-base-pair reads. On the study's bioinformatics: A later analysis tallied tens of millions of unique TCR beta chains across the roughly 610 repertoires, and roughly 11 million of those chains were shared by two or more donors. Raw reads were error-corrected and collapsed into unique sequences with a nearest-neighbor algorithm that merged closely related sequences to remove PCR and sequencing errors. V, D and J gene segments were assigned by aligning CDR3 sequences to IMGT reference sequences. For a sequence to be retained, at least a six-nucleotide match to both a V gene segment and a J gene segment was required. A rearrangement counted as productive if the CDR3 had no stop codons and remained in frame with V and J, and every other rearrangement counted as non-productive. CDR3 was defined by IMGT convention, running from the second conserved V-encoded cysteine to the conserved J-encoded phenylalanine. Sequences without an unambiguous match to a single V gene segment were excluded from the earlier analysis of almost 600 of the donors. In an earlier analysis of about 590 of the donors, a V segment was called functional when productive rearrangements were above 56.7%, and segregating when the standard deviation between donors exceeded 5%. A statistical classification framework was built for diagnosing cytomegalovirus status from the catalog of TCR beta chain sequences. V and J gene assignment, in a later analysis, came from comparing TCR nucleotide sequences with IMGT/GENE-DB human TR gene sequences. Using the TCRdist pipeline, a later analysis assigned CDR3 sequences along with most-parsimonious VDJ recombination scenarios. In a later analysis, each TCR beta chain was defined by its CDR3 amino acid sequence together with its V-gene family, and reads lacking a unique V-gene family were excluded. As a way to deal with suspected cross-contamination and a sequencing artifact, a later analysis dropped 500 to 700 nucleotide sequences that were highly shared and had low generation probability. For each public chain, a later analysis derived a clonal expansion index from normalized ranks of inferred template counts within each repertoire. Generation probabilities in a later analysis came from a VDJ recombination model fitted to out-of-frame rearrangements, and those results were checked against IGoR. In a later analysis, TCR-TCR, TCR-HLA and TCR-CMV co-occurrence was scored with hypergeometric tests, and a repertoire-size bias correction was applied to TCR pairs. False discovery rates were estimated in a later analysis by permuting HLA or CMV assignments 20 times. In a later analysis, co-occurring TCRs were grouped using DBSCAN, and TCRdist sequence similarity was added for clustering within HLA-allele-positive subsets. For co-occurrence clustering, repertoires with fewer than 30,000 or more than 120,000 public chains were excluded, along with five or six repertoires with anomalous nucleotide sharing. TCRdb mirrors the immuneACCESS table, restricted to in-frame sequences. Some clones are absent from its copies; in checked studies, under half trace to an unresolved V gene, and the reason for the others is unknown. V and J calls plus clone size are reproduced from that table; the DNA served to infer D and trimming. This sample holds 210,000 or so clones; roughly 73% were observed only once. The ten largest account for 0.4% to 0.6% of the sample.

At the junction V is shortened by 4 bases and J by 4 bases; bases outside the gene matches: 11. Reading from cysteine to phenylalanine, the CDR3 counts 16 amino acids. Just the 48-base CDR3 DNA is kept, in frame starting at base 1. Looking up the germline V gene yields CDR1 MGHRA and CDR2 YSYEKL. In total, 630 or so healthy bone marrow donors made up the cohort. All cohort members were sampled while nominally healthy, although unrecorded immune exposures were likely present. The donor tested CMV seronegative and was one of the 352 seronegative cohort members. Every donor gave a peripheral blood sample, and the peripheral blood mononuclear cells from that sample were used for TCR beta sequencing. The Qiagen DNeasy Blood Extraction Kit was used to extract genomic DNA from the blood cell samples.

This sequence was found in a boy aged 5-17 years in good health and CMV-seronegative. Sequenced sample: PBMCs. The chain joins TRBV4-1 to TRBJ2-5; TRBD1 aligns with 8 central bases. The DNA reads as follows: TGCGCCAGCAGCCGCCTGGGACAGGTGATCCGAGAGACCCAGTACTTC. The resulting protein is CASSRLGQVIRETQYF.